Presented here are 20 T cell receptor beta chains from one specimen sequenced in a study of blood T cell repertoires in COVID-19. Some clones are missing from TCRdb's copy, which holds only in-frame ones; the method was immunoSEQ multiplex PCR. The sample has 150,000 to 200,000 clones, less than 85% seen once. The specimen sequenced was peripheral blood. These receptors came from a human donor with acute or convalescent COVID-19. The donor label of this sample is uncertain.

The chain uses TRBV30 and TRBJ1-3; D perhaps matches TRBD1 (5 bases). Germline CDR1 is GTSNPN and CDR2 is SVGIG (reference sequence). There are 15 residues in the CDR3. V shed 4 bases and J shed 0 bases, with 13 bases lying between them. In DNA form, the CDR3 reads TGTGCCTGGACCCAGGGAGGACTCTCTGGAAACACCATATATTTT. This sequence encodes CAWTQGGLSGNTIYF.

This clone has only one observation. The V gene is TRBV7-7, the J gene TRBJ2-5; a possible D gene is TRBD1 (6 bases). Looked up from germline, CDR1 is SSHAT and CDR2 is FNYEAQ (reference sequence). CDR3 length equals 14 residues. The V and J ends lost 2 bases and 4 bases respectively, with 11 bases between them. This CDR3 reads CASSLSTGTETQYF. CDR3 coding DNA: TGTGCCAGCAGCTTATCAACAGGGACAGAGACCCAGTACTTC.

The chain is built from TRBV5-4 and TRBJ2-1, with a weak D call TRBD2 (7 bases). The CDR3 extends over 17 amino acids. Trimming cost V 1 base and J 1 base, with 15 bases left between them. Germline V gene sequence: CDR1 SGHNT, CDR2 YYREEE (reference sequence). The DNA of the CDR3 is TGTGCCAGCAGCTTGAAGTCCGGGGGGCGGTCCTACAATGAGCAGTTCTTC. Translated, it gives CASSLKSGGRSYNEQFF.

This clone was seen a handful of times. The chain combines TRBV10-3 with TRBJ1-6; D may be TRBD1 (6 bases). From germline, CDR1 is ENHRY and CDR2 SYGVKD. The CDR3 runs to 14 residues. V lost 6 bases, J lost 5 bases, and 11 bases lay in between. The CDR3 region is CAIRQGSHNSPLHF. CDR3 DNA sequence: TGTGCCATCAGACAGGGTAGCCATAATTCACCCCTCCACTTT.

This CDR3 reads CASSPGTKVTQYF. The CDR3, as DNA: TGTGCCAGTAGTCCCGGGACTAAGGTTACGCAGTATTTT. J is TRBJ2-3 and V is TRBV12-3 or TRBV12-4; 7 bases are a match to TRBD2. Trimming took 9 bases from V and 8 from J; bases not matched to a gene: 11. The CDR3 loop spans 13 amino acids.

The chain carries TRBV5-1 and TRBJ2-2, with 8 bases lining up with TRBD1. The CDR3 spans 16 residues. J lost 3 bases, V lost 2 bases, and 6 bases had no gene match. Germline lookup yields CDR1 SGHRS and CDR2 YFSETQ. The CDR3 loop reads CASSFRGLRDTGELFF. The CDR3 coding sequence is TGCGCCAGCAGCTTCAGGGGGCTAAGGGACACCGGGGAGCTGTTTTTT.

The chain has TRBV13 and TRBJ2-7, with D possibly matching TRBD1 (6 bases). Per germline, CDR1 PRHDT and CDR2 FYEKMQ (reference sequence). Trimming shortened V by 8 bases and J by 5 bases, and 19 bases separated the two germline ends. The length of the CDR3 is 14 residues. DNA for the CDR3: TGTGCCAGCCGAATAGGGGGTAGCAGCCACGAGCAGTACTTC. It is translated as CASRIGGSSHEQYF.

Concerning this clone: This sample includes further DNA sequences coding for the same CDR3. The genes are TRBV5-1 and TRBJ1-1, with D possibly matching TRBD1 (6 bases). CDR1 is SGHRS and CDR2 is YFSETQ in the germline V gene. V was pared by 2 bases and J by 2 bases, with 7 bases between. The CDR3 is made up of 13 amino acids. The CDR3 protein is CASSLQGNTEAFF. DNA of the CDR3: TGCGCCAGCAGCTTACAGGGAAACACTGAAGCTTTCTTT.

The chain is built from TRBV2 and TRBJ2-7, with 8 nucleotides matching TRBD1. J was trimmed by 5 bases and V by 6 bases; bases with no gene match: 6. The CDR3 consists of 13 residues. CDR1 and CDR2 (germline): SNHLY, FYNNEI. The CDR3 spells CASRTTGDNEQYF. CDR3 nucleotide sequence: TGTGCCAGCAGGACGACAGGGGACAACGAGCAGTACTTC.

The chain has TRBV27 and TRBJ2-3, with 11 bases identical to TRBD2. V was pared by 8 bases and J by 1 base, with 8 bases of the junction left unmatched. This CDR3 has 16 residues. The germline gives CDR1 MNHEY, CDR2 SMNVEV (reference sequence). CDR3 loop: CASGSTSGGRTDTQYF. The CDR3, as DNA: TGTGCCAGCGGGAGTACTAGCGGGGGCCGCACAGATACGCAGTATTTT.

V usage is TRBV15 and J usage is TRBJ2-7; D may be TRBD1 (6 bases). Germline V gives CDR1 LNHNV, CDR2 YYDKDF (reference sequence). V lost 1 base to trimming and J lost 1 base, with 11 bases between them. This CDR3 is built from 15 residues. The CDR3 DNA reads TGTGCCACCAGCAGAGGGAAAGGACAGTCCTACGAGCAGTACTTC. Protein product: CATSRGKGQSYEQYF.

The chain combines TRBV30 with TRBJ1-1; D perhaps matches TRBD1 (6 bases). Trimming pared 2 bases from V and 5 bases from J, leaving 12 bases between. The germline gives CDR1 GTSNPN, CDR2 SVGIG (reference sequence). The CDR3 spans 13 residues. The chain's CDR3 is CAWSSRGQTEAFF. The CDR3 DNA reads TGTGCCTGGAGTTCGAGGGGACAAACTGAAGCTTTCTTT.

DNA for the CDR3: TGTGCCAGCAGCCACCAGGACAGGGCCCACTATGGCTACACCTTC. Protein: CASSHQDRAHYGYTF. The rearrangement links TRBV3-1 (or the pseudogene TRBV3-2) to TRBJ1-2; 8 nucleotides align to TRBD1. The CDR3 contains 15 residues. From germline, CDR1 is LGHDT and CDR2 YNNKEL (reference sequence). V shed 3 bases, J shed 3 bases, and the junction held 6 bases outside the gene matches.

DNA for the CDR3: TGCGCCAGCCACCTCGGCGCGGAAGTCCAAGAGACCCAGTACTTC. It codes for CASHLGAEVQETQYF. The chain is built from TRBV5-1 and TRBJ2-5; no clear D gene. The CDR3 has 15 amino acids. V lost 7 bases, J lost 1 base, and 17 bases lay in between. Germline loops: CDR1 SGHRS, CDR2 YFSETQ.

This clone has just one count. This chain links TRBV27 with TRBJ1-5, with D perhaps TRBD1 (6 bases). This CDR3 comprises 14 residues. CDR1 is MNHEY, CDR2 SMNVEV, per germline (reference sequence). V was clipped by 6 bases and J by 6 bases, with 15 bases between them. In nucleotides, the CDR3 is TGTGCCAGCAGGCTGGGGGCCCTCAGTCAGCCCCAGCATTTT. This sequence encodes CASRLGALSQPQHF.

This sequence joins TRBV14 and TRBJ2-2; 8 nucleotides line up with TRBD1. This CDR3 region has 15 residues. V was pared by 4 bases and J by 4 bases, with 5 bases of the junction left unmatched. From germline, CDR1 is SGHDN and CDR2 FVKESK. In nucleotides, the CDR3 is TGTGCCAGCAGCCTCGGGACAGGAACCACCGGGGAGCTGTTTTTT. This gives the protein CASSLGTGTTGELFF.

This chain joins TRBV15 and TRBJ1-5; tentatively, D is TRBD1 (6 bases). V was trimmed by 0 bases and J by 3 bases, leaving 12 bases between them. Per the germline V gene, CDR1 is LNHNV and CDR2 is YYDKDF (reference sequence). The CDR3 loop spans 16 amino acids. The chain's CDR3 is CATSRDPGQNNQPQHF. For the CDR3, the DNA is TGTGCCACCAGCAGAGACCCGGGACAAAACAATCAGCCCCAGCATTTT.

The rearrangement joins TRBV4-1 to TRBJ1-2; the match to TRBD1 covers 8 bases. The V gene's germline CDR1 is MGHRA and CDR2 YSYEKL. This CDR3 is built from 16 residues. The ends lost 4 bases at V and 0 bases at J; junction bases unmatched: 7. DNA of the CDR3: TGCGCCAGCAGCCCGCAGGGGGCGTCGGCTAACTATGGCTACACCTTC. Translation gives CASSPQGASANYGYTF.

This chain uses TRBV5-6 with TRBJ2-7; 9 bases are a match to TRBD1. The V gene end was trimmed by 2 bases and the J gene end by 3 bases; junction bases not matched to a gene: 6. Germline V gene sequence: CDR1 SGHDT, CDR2 YYEEEE. The CDR3 is 15 residues long. The CDR3 DNA sequence: TGTGCCAGCAGCTTAGGACCGGGACAGGGCTACGAGCAGTACTTC. Protein: CASSLGPGQGYEQYF.

The J gene is TRBJ2-7, the V gene TRBV7-9; 10 positions match TRBD1. Germline V gene lookup returns CDR1 SEHNR and CDR2 FQNEAQ (reference sequence). After removal of 0 bases from V and 5 bases from J, the junction contained 7 bases not matched to a gene. The CDR3 loop spans 16 amino acids. The CDR3: CASSLAVGQGLNEQYF. In nucleotides, the CDR3 is TGTGCCAGCAGCTTAGCGGTGGGACAGGGGTTGAACGAGCAGTACTTC.